The 22 T cell receptor beta chains listed next were all sequenced from one sample in a study of Ad26.COV2.S vaccination and SARS-CoV-2 variants. Here immunoSEQ multiplex PCR was the method, and the copy in TCRdb shows in-frame clones only, minus some. The sample has roughly 390,000 clones, roughly nine tenths seen once. This sample's treatment: some 19 received Ad26.COV2.S at low or high dose, single or two shots; a few received placebo; per-sample allocation not given. Repertoires come from day 63 after the first vaccine or placebo injection. The specimen comprised peripheral blood, sampled in a trial of Ad26.COV2.S vaccine versus placebo. All receptors come from a person between 18 and 65 years old who received the Ad26.COV2.S COVID-19 vaccine or a placebo.

The V gene is TRBV27, the J gene TRBJ2-5, with 12 positions matching TRBD2. Germline V gene lookup returns CDR1 MNHEY and CDR2 SMNVEV (reference sequence). The trim removed 5 bases at V and 5 bases at J, leaving 6 bases unmatched. The CDR3 consists of 15 residues. The CDR3 sequence: CASSPGTSGWETQYF. The CDR3 DNA follows: TGTGCCAGCAGTCCGGGGACTAGCGGGTGGGAGACCCAGTACTTC.

This chain connects TRBV3-1 (or the pseudogene TRBV3-2) to TRBJ2-2; the D is unclear. V lost 6 bases and J 0 bases, leaving 11 bases between the germline ends. Germline assignment: CDR1 LGHDT and CDR2 YNNKEL (reference sequence). This CDR3 is 15 amino acids long. The CDR3 protein is CASSFRSPNTGELFF. CDR3 nucleotide sequence: TGTGCCAGCAGTTTTCGATCGCCGAACACCGGGGAGCTGTTTTTT.

The table lists this clone with a count of one. This chain links TRBV5-1 with TRBJ2-1; TRBD1 matches 8 bases. The CDR3 loop spans 16 amino acids. CDR1 is SGHRS, CDR2 YFSETQ, per germline. V shed 4 bases and J 0 bases; nucleotides not matched to a gene: 6. The DNA for the CDR3 is TGCGCCAGCAGCGGGGCCGGGACAGGCTCCTACAATGAGCAGTTCTTC. Its protein is CASSGAGTGSYNEQFF.

V and J are TRBV2 and TRBJ2-3, with 12 bases fitting TRBD2. Germline V lookup: CDR1 SNHLY, CDR2 FYNNEI. The CDR3 totals 14 residues. After removal of 6 bases from V and 7 bases from J, the junction contained 5 bases not matched to a gene. CDR3 nucleotides: TGTGCCAGCAGGGAGACTAGCGGGGGCCATACGCAGTATTTT. Translation: CASRETSGGHTQYF.

V gene TRBV4-2 combines with J gene TRBJ2-1; TRBD1 matches 9 bases. The CDR3 extends over 18 amino acids. The V segment lost 0 bases and the J segment 4 bases; nucleotides outside the gene matches: 10. The germline gives CDR1 LGHNA, CDR2 YNFKEQ. CDR3 bases: TGTGCCAGCAGCCAAGATGGAGGCTCCGGGACAGGGTACAATGAGCAGTTCTTC. Its protein product is CASSQDGGSGTGYNEQFF.

This chain uses TRBV11-2 with TRBJ2-1; no firm D call. The CDR3 length is 12 residues. Germline V CDR1 and CDR2: SGHAT, FQNNGV. Trimming removed 5 bases at V and 4 bases at J, with 6 bases between. The CDR3 DNA reads as TGTGCCAGCAGCCTCGGATACAATGAGCAGTTCTTC. Translated, it gives CASSLGYNEQFF.

Regarding this clone: The same CDR3 also results from other DNA sequences found in this sample. The chain has TRBV4-1 and TRBJ2-5, with 7 bases that match TRBD2. Germline CDR1 reads MGHRA; CDR2 reads YSYEKL. Trimming took 3 bases from V and 4 from J; bases not matched to a gene: 2. The CDR3 covers 13 residues. CDR3 DNA: TGCGCCAGCAGCCAGACGGGGGGAGAGACCCAGTACTTC. Encoded protein: CASSQTGGETQYF.

The V gene is TRBV29-1, the J gene TRBJ2-3, with 7 bases matching TRBD2. Per the germline V gene, CDR1 is SQVTM and CDR2 is ANQGSEA. V was pared by 4 bases and J by 5 bases, with 3 bases of the junction left unmatched. The CDR3 has 12 amino acids. CDR3 bases: TGCAGCGTTGTTTGGGGGGGAGATACGCAGTATTTT. It yields the protein CSVVWGGDTQYF.

The chain uses TRBV6-6 and TRBJ2-7, with 10 bases aligning to TRBD2. Germline assignment: CDR1 MNHNY and CDR2 SVGAGI (reference sequence). The CDR3 is 15 residues long. Trimming cost V 5 bases and J 2 bases; bases outside gene matches: 6. The CDR3 nucleotides are TGTGCCAGCAGTAGAACTAGCGGGAAAACCTACGAGCAGTACTTC. This translates into CASSRTSGKTYEQYF.

V usage is TRBV5-1 and J usage is TRBJ1-4, with TRBD1 identical over 9 bases. Germline V gene sequence: CDR1 SGHRS, CDR2 YFSETQ. The ends lost 2 bases at V and 8 bases at J; junction bases unmatched: 7. The CDR3 sequence is 15 residues long. This CDR3 reads CASSFAGQGGEKLFF. In nucleotides, the CDR3 is TGCGCCAGCAGCTTCGCGGGACAGGGAGGCGAAAAACTGTTTTTT.

The J gene is TRBJ2-2, the V gene TRBV9, with 7 bases that match TRBD1. The length of the CDR3 is 15 residues. Germline lookup yields CDR1 SGDLS and CDR2 YYNGEE. The V and J ends lost 3 bases and 1 base, in that order; junction bases with no gene match: 3. In DNA form, the CDR3 reads TGTGCCAGCAGCGCACAGGGGTGGAACACCGGGGAGCTGTTTTTT. It codes for CASSAQGWNTGELFF.

V usage is TRBV7-8 and J usage is TRBJ1-5, with no clear D. The V gene lost 2 bases and the J gene lost 2 bases, with 16 bases spanning the gap. This CDR3 spans 17 amino acids. CDR1 is SGHVS and CDR2 is FQNEAQ in the germline V gene. The CDR3 region has the DNA TGTGCCAGCAGCTTACGCCCTTTGGGTGTGGGCAATCAGCCCCAGCATTTT. This translates into CASSLRPLGVGNQPQHF.

V usage is TRBV5-1 and J usage is TRBJ1-1; TRBD1 matches at 9 bases. V dropped 0 bases and J dropped 4; count of bases not matched to a gene: 7. This CDR3 is 16 amino acids long. The germline V gene has CDR1 SGHRS and CDR2 YFSETQ. CDR3 sequence reads: CASSLGTGGASTEAFF. DNA of the CDR3: TGCGCCAGCAGCTTGGGCACAGGGGGCGCTTCCACTGAAGCTTTCTTT.

Remarks on this clone: In the same sample, other DNA sequences code for this CDR3. The chain carries TRBV4-1 and TRBJ2-2; D may be TRBD1 (7 bases). This CDR3 spans 15 amino acids. Looked up from germline, CDR1 is MGHRA and CDR2 is YSYEKL. The V end lost 4 bases, the J end lost 0 bases, and 9 bases lay between the germline ends. The CDR3 protein is CASSRGTANTGELFF. DNA for the CDR3: TGCGCCAGCAGCCGCGGGACAGCGAACACCGGGGAGCTGTTTTTT.

The chain combines TRBV6-1 with TRBJ1-5, with D maybe TRBD1 (6 bases). Trimming took 3 bases from V and 4 from J, leaving 22 bases between them. Germline V CDR1 and CDR2: MNHNS, SASEGT. This CDR3 has 18 amino acids. DNA for the CDR3: TGTGCCAGCAGTGAGAAGAGGAGGGGGGGAGTATGGAATCAGCCCCAGCATTTT. This codes for CASSEKRRGGVWNQPQHF.

This sequence joins TRBV2 and TRBJ2-2, with D possibly TRBD1 on 6 matching bases. From germline, CDR1 is SNHLY and CDR2 FYNNEI. Trimming pared 5 bases from V and 6 bases from J, leaving 16 bases between. CDR3 size: 15 residues. CDR3 nucleotide sequence: TGTGCCAGCAGTAAGGCAGGGGCGCCGGCCGGGGAGCTGTTTTTT. It yields the protein CASSKAGAPAGELFF.

This chain links TRBV2 with TRBJ1-2; D is uncertain. CDR1 and CDR2 (germline): SNHLY, FYNNEI. Between the trimmed V and J ends, which lost 4 bases and 2 bases, there was a span of 14 bases. The CDR3 contains 15 residues. CDR3 nucleotide sequence: TGTGCCAGCAGTGCCGATGGGCGCTTCAACTATGGCTACACCTTC. Translated: CASSADGRFNYGYTF.

V is TRBV3-1 (or the pseudogene TRBV3-2) and J is TRBJ1-1; no definite D call. V was shortened by 11 bases and J by 4 bases, with 17 bases between the two germline ends. There are 13 residues in the CDR3. The germline V gene encodes CDR1 LGHDT and CDR2 YNNKEL (reference sequence). The CDR3 coding sequence is TGTGCCGCCGCTTTCGGGGATGGCACTGAAGCTTTCTTT. This encodes CAAAFGDGTEAFF.

The chain links TRBV4-1 to TRBJ1-5; a weak D match, TRBD1 (5 bases). The CDR3 consists of 14 residues. The V and J ends lost 2 bases and 7 bases respectively, with 12 bases between them. Per the germline V gene, CDR1 is MGHRA and CDR2 is YSYEKL. In DNA, the CDR3 is TGCGCCAGCAGCCAATCGGAGGGGAAACAGCCCCAGCATTTT. This sequence encodes CASSQSEGKQPQHF.

This clone came up a few times. V is TRBV3-1 (or the pseudogene TRBV3-2) and J is TRBJ2-1; 8 positions match TRBD1. There are 15 residues in the CDR3. CDR1 LGHDT and CDR2 YNNKEL come from the germline V gene (reference sequence). With 4 bases clipped from V and 10 bases from J, the junction kept 12 bases outside the gene matches. The CDR3, as DNA: TGTGCCAGCAGCCCCACTCTGGACAGGGTTGGAGAGCAGTTCTTC. Amino acid sequence: CASSPTLDRVGEQFF.

This clone was counted once. The chain has TRBV4-1 and TRBJ1-2, with D possibly matching TRBD1 (6 bases). V lost 0 bases and J 6 bases, leaving 17 bases between the germline ends. The CDR3 has 16 residues. CDR1 is MGHRA and CDR2 is YSYEKL in the germline V gene. The CDR3 region is CASSQDGPPGGDGYTF. The CDR3 DNA sequence: TGCGCCAGCAGCCAAGACGGGCCTCCCGGGGGCGATGGCTACACCTTC.

The genes are TRBV12-5 and TRBJ2-4; TRBD1 matches 8 bases. CDR1 is LGHNT, CDR2 FRNRAP, per germline. V dropped 6 bases and J dropped 5; count of bases not matched to a gene: 15. This CDR3 region has 17 residues. The CDR3 sequence: CASGRAPGRGQQNIQYF. CDR3 coding DNA: TGTGCTAGTGGCCGCGCTCCGGGCAGGGGGCAACAAAACATTCAGTACTTC.